Listed below are T cell receptor beta chains from one sample, sequenced in a study of T cell responses to AZD1222 COVID-19 vaccine. Assay: immunoSEQ multiplex PCR; the TCRdb copy retains only in-frame clones and omits some. The table includes about 70,000 clones, around nine tenths detected once. The sample in question was peripheral blood, obtained 28 days after the second AZD1222 dose. The source is an adult who received the AZD1222 COVID-19 vaccine. CDR3s include the opening cysteine and the closing phenylalanine or tryptophan. Each record gives: D gene, J gene, V gene, clone size, CDR3 protein, CDR3 DNA. A D gene is named only where the DNA matches it firmly. Expanded clones are given a class, and other clones once, few, many or no size at all.

.,TRBJ2-2,TRBV29-1,.,CSVDRGVNTGELFF,TGCAGCGTTGACAGGGGGGTGAACACCGGGGAGCTGTTTTTT
TRBD2,TRBJ2-3,TRBV30,.,CAWTSGNTDTQYF,TGTGCCTGGACTAGCGGGAACACAGATACGCAGTATTTT
.,TRBJ2-5,TRBV7-2,.,CASSLDSGHVETQYF,TGTGCCAGCAGCTTAGATTCCGGGCACGTGGAGACCCAGTACTTC
.,TRBJ1-1,TRBV11-2,.,CASSLVVGTEAFF,TGTGCCAGCAGCTTAGTGGTGGGGACTGAAGCTTTCTTT
.,TRBJ1-2,TRBV7-9,.,CASSLFETGTRYGYTF,TGTGCCAGCAGCTTATTTGAAACCGGGACACGGTATGGCTACACCTTC
TRBD2,TRBJ2-1,TRBV5-1,.,CASRRLTSGIVDEQFF,TGCGCCAGCAGGCGTCTTACTAGCGGGATCGTAGATGAGCAGTTCTTC
.,TRBJ1-3,TRBV9,.,CASSAMISGNTIYF,TGTGCCAGCAGCGCGATGATCTCTGGAAACACCATATATTTT
TRBD1,TRBJ1-2,TRBV19,.,CASSSRQGYGYTF,TGTGCCAGTAGTAGTCGACAGGGATATGGCTACACCTTC
.,TRBJ2-3,TRBV4-1,.,CASSQGWGLHLTDTQYF,TGCGCCAGCAGCCAAGGCTGGGGACTGCATCTCACAGATACGCAGTATTTT
.,TRBJ2-1,TRBV1,.,CTREDGSYNEQFF,TGCACCAGGGAGGATGGCTCCTACAATGAGCAGTTCTTC
TRBD1,TRBJ1-5,TRBV5-6,.,CASSLRGGRNQPQHF,TGTGCCAGCAGCTTGAGAGGGGGCCGCAATCAGCCCCAGCATTTT
.,TRBJ2-7,TRBV2,.,CASSETPGQLYEQYF,TGTGCCAGCAGTGAAACTCCCGGACAGCTCTACGAGCAGTACTTC
.,TRBJ1-2,TRBV5-1,.,CASSDPPGSYGYTF,TGCGCCAGCAGCGATCCCCCCGGCAGCTATGGCTACACCTTC
.,TRBJ2-1,TRBV15,.,CATSSRDGNNEQFF,TGTGCCACCAGCTCCCGGGACGGTAACAATGAGCAGTTCTTC
.,TRBJ1-3,TRBV7-2,.,CASSPQGTGNTIYF,TGTGCCAGCAGCCCACAGGGAACTGGAAACACCATATATTTT
.,TRBJ1-4,TRBV3-1/TRBV3-2,.,CASSMAGGGEKLFF,TGTGCCAGCTCTATGGCGGGGGGAGGTGAAAAACTGTTTTTT
.,TRBJ1-2,TRBV18,.,CASSAGPQGTDGYTF,TGTGCCAGCTCGGCCGGCCCCCAGGGGACGGATGGCTACACCTTC
.,TRBJ1-5,TRBV6-5,few,CASRLQERYQPQHF,TGTGCCAGCAGGCTTCAAGAAAGATATCAGCCCCAGCATTTT
TRBD1,TRBJ1-1,TRBV29-1,.,CSVETQGETEAFF,TGCAGCGTTGAGACGCAGGGGGAAACTGAAGCTTTCTTT
.,TRBJ2-5,TRBV12-5,.,CASGLGTASETQYF,TGTGCTAGTGGTTTGGGGACCGCCTCAGAGACCCAGTACTTC
.,TRBJ2-5,TRBV6-1,.,CASSDSVGGRETQYF,TGTGCCAGCAGTGATTCGGTCGGGGGGCGAGAGACCCAGTACTTC
.,TRBJ2-5,TRBV5-1,once,CASSLVWESETQYF,TGCGCCAGCAGCTTGGTTTGGGAGTCGGAGACCCAGTACTTC
TRBD1,TRBJ2-7,TRBV6-5,.,CASRITGTGSYEQYF,TGTGCCAGCAGGATAACCGGGACAGGGTCCTACGAGCAGTACTTC
.,TRBJ2-1,TRBV6-5,.,CASRGFNEQFF,TGTGCCAGCAGGGGTTTCAATGAGCAGTTCTTC
TRBD2,TRBJ2-7,TRBV7-9,.,CASRPLADYYEQYF,TGTGCCAGCAGGCCGCTAGCGGACTACTACGAGCAGTACTTC
.,TRBJ2-7,TRBV6-2/TRBV6-3,once,CASSYGGPSYEQYF,TGTGCCAGCAGTTATGGCGGACCCTCCTACGAGCAGTACTTC
.,TRBJ2-1,TRBV4-3,few,CASSQSRGLSSYNEQFF,TGCGCCAGCAGCCAGTCTCGCGGGCTGAGCTCCTACAATGAGCAGTTCTTC
.,TRBJ1-1,TRBV18,.,CASSQVGRRNTEAFF,TGTGCCAGCTCTCAGGTGGGAAGGAGGAACACTGAAGCTTTCTTT
.,TRBJ2-3,TRBV7-2,.,CASSSTGFTDTQYF,TGTGCCAGCAGCTCCACGGGGTTCACAGATACGCAGTATTTT
.,TRBJ1-4,TRBV5-6,.,CASSFRDTDRTNEKLFF,TGTGCCAGCAGCTTCCGGGACACCGATCGGACTAATGAAAAACTGTTTTTT
TRBD1,TRBJ1-2,TRBV27,.,CASRPGQGRYGYTF,TGTGCCAGCAGACCGGGACAGGGGAGATATGGCTACACCTTC
TRBD2,TRBJ2-1,TRBV11-1,.,CASSSPGTSGRVEQFF,TGTGCCAGCAGCTCCCCCGGGACTAGCGGGAGGGTTGAGCAGTTCTTC
TRBD1,TRBJ1-2,TRBV7-9,.,CASSSDRGRNYGYTF,TGTGCCAGCAGCTCTGACAGGGGGCGTAACTATGGCTACACCTTC
.,TRBJ1-1,TRBV6-2/TRBV6-3,.,CASSYPRLGDTEAFF,TGTGCCAGCAGTTACCCTCGCTTGGGGGACACTGAAGCTTTCTTT
.,TRBJ2-7,TRBV3-1/TRBV3-2,.,CASSLRGGPAGEQYF,TGTGCCAGCAGCTTACGAGGGGGGCCTGCGGGCGAGCAGTACTTC
.,TRBJ1-3,TRBV5-4,few,CASSSPLGNTIYF,TGTGCCAGCAGCTCCCCTTTAGGAAACACCATATATTTT
.,TRBJ1-2,TRBV6-5,.,CASSYSGVSNYGYTF,TGTGCCAGCAGTTACTCGGGGGTCTCTAACTATGGCTACACCTTC
TRBD1,TRBJ1-5,TRBV18,.,CASSPQGDVQPQHF,TGTGCCAGCTCACCCCAGGGGGACGTTCAGCCCCAGCATTTT
.,TRBJ1-5,TRBV6-1,.,CASSEIRAQPQHF,TGTGCCAGCAGTGAAATACGGGCTCAGCCCCAGCATTTT
TRBD1,TRBJ2-5,TRBV18,few,CASARTGGKTQYF,TGTGCCAGCGCGCGGACAGGGGGAAAGACCCAGTACTTC
.,TRBJ1-5,TRBV10-2,.,CASSEQGPNQPQHF,TGCGCCAGCAGTGAGCAGGGGCCCAATCAGCCCCAGCATTTT
TRBD2,TRBJ2-4,TRBV2,.,CASSPGLAVAKNIQYF,TGTGCCAGCAGTCCCGGACTAGCGGTAGCCAAAAACATTCAGTACTTC
.,TRBJ1-3,TRBV2,.,CASSDGPVNAIYF,TGTGCCAGCAGTGATGGACCCGTAAACGCCATATATTTT
TRBD2,TRBJ2-3,TRBV5-1,.,CASSTGTSGRAAQYF,TGCGCCAGCAGCACCGGGACTAGCGGGAGGGCTGCGCAGTATTTT
.,TRBJ2-2,TRBV6-2/TRBV6-3,medium-sized,CASSYDTNTGELFF,TGTGCCAGCAGTTACGACACGAACACCGGGGAGCTGTTTTTT
TRBD1,TRBJ1-1,TRBV2,.,CASNRDSTNTEAFF,TGTGCCAGCAATCGGGACAGCACTAACACTGAAGCTTTCTTT
TRBD1,TRBJ1-2,TRBV27,.,CASSFTGTGNYGYTF,TGTGCCAGCAGTTTCACCGGGACAGGCAACTATGGCTACACCTTC
TRBD1,TRBJ2-7,TRBV6-5,once,CASSYGTGGDEQYF,TGTGCCAGCAGTTACGGGACAGGGGGCGATGAGCAGTACTTC
TRBD1,TRBJ1-2,TRBV5-1,.,CASSLVTGNHGYTF,TGCGCCAGCAGCTTGGTGACAGGGAACCATGGCTACACCTTC
TRBD1,TRBJ2-7,TRBV19,many,CASSRTGESSYEQYF,TGTGCCAGTAGTCGGACAGGCGAGAGCTCCTACGAGCAGTACTTC
.,TRBJ2-7,TRBV3-1/TRBV3-2,.,CASSRSQGPQYF,TGTGCCAGCAGCCGGTCACAGGGTCCGCAGTACTTC
.,TRBJ1-3,TRBV2,once,CASSAGADGNTIYF,TGTGCCAGCAGTGCAGGGGCCGACGGAAACACCATATATTTT
TRBD1,TRBJ1-1,TRBV9,.,CASSVGTANTEAFF,TGTGCCAGCAGCGTGGGGACAGCGAACACTGAAGCTTTCTTT
TRBD1,TRBJ2-7,TRBV25-1,.,CASSARDSFYEQYF,TGTGCCAGCAGCGCCCGGGACAGCTTCTACGAGCAGTACTTC